The clone carrying this T cell receptor beta chain was observed a few times. Antigen: not known. TCRdb called the 5' RACE reads again in MiXCR, with one record for every CDR3 protein. In the table there are about 810,000 distinct CDR3 sequences, more than 9% of which are singletons. These data come from a study of identical twins. The length of the CDR3 is 15 residues. Germline CDR1 reads ENHRY; CDR2 reads SYGVKD. V lost 7 bases and J lost 2; bases outside the gene matches: 7. Findings and limits, study-wide: Twins' excess sharing was less marked for out-of-frame beta sequences.

A further study also used this sample, focusing on yellow fever vaccine responses in identical twins.

The sequence derives from a woman under 30 in good health. The material sequenced was PBMCs. The rearrangement links TRBV10-3 to TRBJ2-7; the match to TRBD2 covers 11 bases. The CDR3 DNA follows: TGTGCCATCACTCCGGGACTAGCGGCCACCTACGAGCAGTACTTC. Its protein product is CAITPGLAATYEQYF.